The 6 T cell receptor beta chains below come from one sample, sequenced in a study of cytomegalovirus exposure and HLA in healthy donors. Both 60 Vbeta primers and 13 Jbeta primers went into the PCR. Assay: immunoSEQ multiplex PCR; the TCRdb copy retains only in-frame clones and omits some. This sample has almost 70,000 clones, with around 66% found just once. The sequenced sample consisted of PBMCs. These receptor sequences come from a male donor in good health and CMV-seropositive.

This clone has a handful of counts. The genes are TRBV11-2 and TRBJ2-7; TRBD1 aligns across 9 bases. This CDR3 comprises 16 residues. Germline loops: CDR1 SGHAT, CDR2 FQNNGV. The ends lost 7 bases at V and 1 base at J; junction bases unmatched: 11. CDR3 loop: CASTSWGTGSSYEQYF. CDR3 coding DNA: TGTGCCAGCACCTCCTGGGGGACAGGGAGTTCCTACGAGCAGTACTTC.

The chain uses TRBV11-2 and TRBJ2-5; TRBD1 matches 7 bases. The CDR3 loop spans 13 amino acids. Germline CDR1 is SGHAT and CDR2 is FQNNGV. V trimming: 4 bases; J trimming: 2 bases; junction bases outside the gene matches: 1. DNA for the CDR3: TGTGCCAGCAGCTCAGGGGGACAAGAGACCCAGTACTTC. The encoded protein is CASSSGGQETQYF.

The V and J genes are TRBV29-1 and TRBJ1-1; perhaps TRBD1 as D (6 bases). The CDR3 has 12 residues. With 7 bases removed from V and 1 base from J, the gap between germline ends came to 10 bases. The V gene's germline CDR1 is SQVTM and CDR2 ANQGSEA. Here the CDR3 DNA reads TGCAGCGCTCACAGGGCGAACACTGAAGCTTTCTTT. Translated: CSAHRANTEAFF.

This chain uses TRBV5-1 with TRBJ1-1, with D possibly matching TRBD1 (6 bases). Germline V gene data show CDR1 as SGHRS and CDR2 as YFSETQ. V shed 4 bases and J shed 0 bases, with 10 bases lying between them. CDR3 length: 14 residues. CDR3 nucleotide sequence: TGCGCCAGCAGCGCCAGGGGTCTGAACACTGAAGCTTTCTTT. This sequence encodes CASSARGLNTEAFF.

This chain joins TRBV4-1 and TRBJ1-1; tentative D call: TRBD1 (5 bases). V lost 4 bases and J lost 7, with 13 bases in between. This CDR3 has 13 residues. The V gene's germline CDR1 is MGHRA and CDR2 YSYEKL. CDR3 residues: CASSLVPGLEAFF. CDR3 DNA sequence: TGCGCCAGCAGCCTTGTACCGGGACTTGAAGCTTTCTTT.

The rearrangement uses TRBV18 and TRBJ2-5; the D gene is possibly TRBD1 (6 bases). Germline V gene data show CDR1 as KGHSH and CDR2 as LQKENI. The CDR3 consists of 15 residues. Trimming left V 6 bases short and J 6 bases short, with 20 bases between. The chain's CDR3 is CASSVSGAMRKTQYF. CDR3 sequence (DNA): TGTGCCAGCTCGGTGTCAGGGGCGATGAGAAAGACCCAGTACTTC.